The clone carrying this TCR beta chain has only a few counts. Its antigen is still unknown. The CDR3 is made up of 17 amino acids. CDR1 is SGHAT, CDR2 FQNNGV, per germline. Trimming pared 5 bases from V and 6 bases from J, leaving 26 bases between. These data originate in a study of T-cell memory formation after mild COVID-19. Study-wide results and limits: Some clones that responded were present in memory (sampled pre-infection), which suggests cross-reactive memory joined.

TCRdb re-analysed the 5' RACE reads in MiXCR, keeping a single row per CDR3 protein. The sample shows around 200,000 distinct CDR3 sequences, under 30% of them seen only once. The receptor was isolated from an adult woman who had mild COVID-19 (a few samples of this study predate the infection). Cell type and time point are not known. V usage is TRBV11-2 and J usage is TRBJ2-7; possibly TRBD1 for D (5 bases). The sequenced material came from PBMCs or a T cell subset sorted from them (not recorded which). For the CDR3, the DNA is TGTGCCAGCAGCCGTTTTACAACCGCAGGGTCCTGGGTCGAGCAGTACTTC. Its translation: CASSRFTTAGSWVEQYF.